Reported below is one T cell receptor (beta chain). This entry is derived from a study of shared clonotypes between healthy human individuals. Clones were sequenced by immunoSEQ multiplex PCR, and TCRdb holds only the in-frame ones, with some missing. Here the sample spans 450,000 to 600,000 clones, 70% to 80% being singletons. Deletions cut 7 bases from V and 5 bases from J, with 16 bases between. This CDR3 contains 13 residues. Germline V gene data show CDR1 as SGHKS and CDR2 as YYEKEE (reference sequence). The sequence was obtained from a woman aged 35 to 49 in good health. Some clones in this sample may be carry-over from other donors' samples. The sequencing sample was made of PBMCs. V and J are TRBV5-5 and TRBJ2-7; D is possibly TRBD2 (7 bases). The CDR3 spells CASRRGGGHEQYF. In DNA, the CDR3 is TGTGCCAGCCGTCGAGGGGGGGGCCACGAGCAGTACTTC.